Below, 30 T cell receptor beta chains from the same sample are listed, as sequenced in a study of regulatory T cells in long-lasting Graves disease. The time point: persistent/refractory GD, antithyroid drugs over 5 years with positive TRAb. PBMC-extracted RNA yielded the TCR library. Arm-PCR with iRepertoire HTBI primers amplified the CDR3 regions for these TCR beta libraries. One entry per CDR3 protein, called by TCRdb with MiXCR from the multiplex PCR reads. The sample yields over 300,000 distinct CDR3 sequences, roughly a fifth seen once. Here the sequenced sample was peripheral blood mononuclear cells (PBMCs), taken when the disease was refractory, from a patient treated with antithyroid drugs. Source of these receptors: a female donor with Graves disease.

The chain is built from TRBV30 and TRBJ2-5; D unclear. Germline CDR1 reads GTSNPN; CDR2 reads SVGIG (reference sequence). V lost 1 base to trimming and J lost 2 bases, with 5 bases between them. This CDR3 is built from 12 residues. CDR3 loop: CAWSGSQETQYF. In DNA, the CDR3 is TGTGCCTGGAGTGGATCTCAAGAGACCCAGTACTTC. Based on the CDR3 plus reference TRBV30 and TRBJ2-5, the full variable domain is SQTIHQWPATLVQPVGSPLSLECTVEGTSNPNLYWYRQAAGRGLQLLFYSVGIGQISSEVPQNLSASRPQDRQFILSSKKLLLSDSGFYLCAWSGSQETQYFGPGTRLLVL.

This clonotype has a count of ten or more. This chain uses TRBV29-1 with TRBJ1-1; D uncertain. Germline V gene sequence: CDR1 SQVTM, CDR2 ANQGSEA. V lost 3 bases and J 1 base, leaving 9 bases between the germline ends. This CDR3 spans 13 amino acids. CDR3 DNA: TGCAGCGTTGAGTACGTCCAGAACACTGAAGCTTTCTTT. Its protein product is CSVEYVQNTEAFF.

The chain is built from TRBV28 and TRBJ2-3; 7 bases map to TRBD2. The germline V gene encodes CDR1 MDHEN and CDR2 SYDVKM. The CDR3 is made up of 16 amino acids. The junction had 5 bases not matched to a gene; V was cut back by 0 bases and J by 2 bases. DNA for the CDR3: TGTGCCAGCAGTTTATGGTTAGCGGGCCCCACAGATACGCAGTATTTT. It is translated as CASSLWLAGPTDTQYF. Combining the CDR3 with reference TRBV28 and TRBJ2-3 gives the whole variable domain DVKVTQSSRYLVKRTGEKVFLECVQDMDHENMFWYRQDPGLGLRLIYFSYDVKMKEKGDIPEGYSVSREKKERFSLILESASTNQTSMYLCASSLWLAGPTDTQYFGPGTRLTVL.

This clonotype was seen many times. The V and J genes are TRBV28 and TRBJ2-5; perhaps TRBD1 as D (5 bases). Trimming stripped 10 bases from V and 2 bases from J, with 20 bases between. Germline lookup yields CDR1 MDHEN and CDR2 SYDVKM. CDR3 length: 15 residues. CDR3 protein: CAITPLGQRQETQYF. The CDR3 DNA sequence: TGTGCCATCACCCCCCTGGGGCAGAGACAAGAGACCCAGTACTTC.

Of note for this clonotype: At one end, the junction sequence differs from germline, possibly due to a read error. The chain links TRBV20-1 to TRBJ2-7; D not certain. Germline loops: CDR1 DFQATT, CDR2 SNEGSKA (reference sequence). CDR3 length equals 13 residues. The CDR3 is CSAREPAVYEQCF. CDR3 nucleotide sequence: TGCAGTGCTAGAGAACCGGCTGTTTACGAGCAGTGCTTC.

About this clonotype itself: The CDR3 does not end in the conserved phenylalanine or tryptophan, so this is likely a read error. The V gene is TRBV12-3 or TRBV12-4, the J gene TRBJ1-4; D ambiguous. The CDR3 loop spans 11 amino acids. V lost 6 bases and J lost 8, with 7 bases in between. CDR3 in amino acids: CASSPREKLFL. In nucleotides, the CDR3 is TGTGCCAGCAGCCCCAGGGAAAAACTGTTTCTT.

There are many counts of this clonotype. The V call is TRBV11-2, the J call TRBJ2-7; D tentatively reads TRBD1 or TRBD2 (7 bases each). The CDR3 has 15 residues. The ends were cut back, 5 bases at V and 2 bases at J, with 16 bases in the middle. Germline V gene data show CDR1 as SGHAT and CDR2 as FQNNGV. The CDR3 bases are TGTGCCAGCAGCAGGGGGGGGGACAGACCCTACGAGCAGTACTTC. Its translation is CASSRGGDRPYEQYF.

The chain joins TRBV5-1 to TRBJ2-7; 8 nucleotides align to TRBD2. Unmatched junction bases numbered 5, after V lost 0 bases and J lost 0 bases. The V gene's germline CDR1 is SGHRS and CDR2 YFSETQ. This CDR3 is built from 16 residues. The chain's CDR3 is CASSLVGGGPSYEQYF. The CDR3 DNA reads as TGCGCCAGCAGCTTGGTTGGCGGGGGGCCCTCCTACGAGCAGTACTTC.

As concerns this clonotype: This may arise from a read error, as a much more abundant clone is one base away. The chain employs TRBV29-1 and TRBJ1-1, with 9 bases identical to TRBD1. Germline CDR1 reads SQVTM; CDR2 reads ANQGSEA. The CDR3 covers 14 residues. The ends lost 3 bases at V and 3 bases at J; junction bases unmatched: 5. CDR3 DNA: TGCAGCGTTGATTGGCGACAGGGGGACACTGAAGCTTTCTTT. Translation: CSVDWRQGDTEAFF.

The sample holds many counts of this clonotype. The V call is TRBV28, the J call TRBJ2-7; no clear D gene. This CDR3 is built from 14 residues. CDR1 MDHEN and CDR2 SYDVKM come from the germline V gene. Trimming removed 5 bases at V and 0 bases at J, with 11 bases between. The chain's CDR3 is CASSTVAFSYEQYF. The CDR3 coding sequence is TGTGCCAGCAGTACGGTGGCTTTCTCCTACGAGCAGTACTTC.

The V call is TRBV11-2, the J call TRBJ2-1, with 10 positions matching TRBD1. The V gene end was trimmed by 2 bases and the J gene end by 9 bases; junction bases not matched to a gene: 13. Germline lookup yields CDR1 SGHAT and CDR2 FQNNGV. There are 17 residues in the CDR3. The CDR3 here is CASSLRDLRQGAAEQFF. The CDR3 DNA is TGTGCCAGCAGCTTACGGGACCTACGACAGGGGGCGGCTGAGCAGTTCTTC.

The chain combines TRBV4-2 with TRBJ1-4; unclear D gene. CDR1 LGHNA and CDR2 YNFKEQ come from the germline V gene. The CDR3 totals 14 residues. V gave up 3 bases and J gave up 3 bases, with 8 bases separating them. In nucleotides, the CDR3 is TGTGCCAGCAGCCACAGTCTCTCTAATGAAAAACTGTTTTTT. Its protein is CASSHSLSNEKLFF.

The V call is TRBV6-1, the J call TRBJ2-2, with 7 bases that match TRBD1. The CDR3 has 16 residues. With V trimmed by 2 bases and J by 3 bases, 6 bases remained unmatched. Germline V CDR1 and CDR2: MNHNS, SASEGT. DNA of the CDR3: TGTGCCAGCAGTGAAAACAGGGGCTGGGACACCGGGGAGCTGTTTTTT. Protein sequence: CASSENRGWDTGELFF.

This clonotype was found many times. The chain joins TRBV12-3 or TRBV12-4 to TRBJ1-2, with D tentatively TRBD1 (6 bases). Deletions cut 3 bases from V and 4 bases from J, with 21 bases between. The CDR3 extends over 17 amino acids. The CDR3 bases are TGTGCCAGCAGTTTCAGTAGGTCGTTGGAGGACAGCTATGGCTACACCTTC. Residues: CASSFSRSLEDSYGYTF.

The genes are TRBV20-1 and TRBJ2-1; 9 bases agree with TRBD2. The germline V gene encodes CDR1 DFQATT and CDR2 SNEGSKA (reference sequence). J lost 7 bases, V lost 6 bases, and 10 bases had no gene match. There are 14 residues in the CDR3. The CDR3 DNA reads TGCAGTGCCGGGGGCGGGAGGGCCGATAATGAGCAGTTCTTC. Translated: CSAGGGRADNEQFF.

The CDR3 DNA sequence: TGTGCCAGTAGGCAGGGGGCCAGCAATCAGCCCCAGCATTTT. Encoded protein: CASRQGASNQPQHF. V usage is TRBV19 and J usage is TRBJ1-5; TRBD1 matches at 8 bases. CDR3 length: 14 residues. With 6 bases clipped from V and 1 base from J, the junction kept 2 bases outside the gene matches. CDR1 and CDR2 (germline): LNHDA, SQIVND (reference sequence).

J is TRBJ1-2 and V is TRBV10-2; possible D gene TRBD1, 5 bases. Trimming took off 4 bases at V and 3 bases at J, with 6 bases between the two ends. The CDR3 runs to 12 residues. In germline, CDR1 is WSHSY, CDR2 SAAADI. The CDR3 spells CASSGGDYGYTF. The DNA of the CDR3 is TGCGCCAGCAGTGGGGGGGACTATGGCTACACCTTC.

This clonotype has at least ten counts. This chain joins TRBV7-8 and TRBJ2-5; TRBD2 might be the D (5 bases). This CDR3 spans 16 amino acids. The germline gives CDR1 SGHVS, CDR2 FQNEAQ. V gave up 2 bases and J gave up 2 bases, with 15 bases separating them. CDR3 protein: CASSLTVPREQETQYF. CDR3 in DNA: TGTGCCAGCAGCTTAACTGTCCCGAGGGAACAAGAGACCCAGTACTTC.

At least ten counts were recorded for this clonotype. The chain employs TRBV27 and TRBJ2-7, with 9 bases fitting TRBD1. J was trimmed by 3 bases and V by 5 bases; bases with no gene match: 2. This CDR3 is built from 13 residues. Germline V gives CDR1 MNHEY, CDR2 SMNVEV (reference sequence). The CDR3 DNA is TGTGCCAGCAGTCGACAGGGGGACTACGAGCAGTACTTC. Its protein product is CASSRQGDYEQYF.

The table lists this clonotype with a few counts. The chain uses TRBV4-1 and TRBJ1-1, with D perhaps matching TRBD1 (6 bases). Germline V gene lookup returns CDR1 MGHRA and CDR2 YSYEKL. V was cut by 0 bases and J by 4 bases, with 21 bases left in between. This CDR3 contains 18 residues. This CDR3 reads CASSQERQSTGMSTEAFF. DNA for the CDR3: TGCGCCAGCAGCCAAGAAAGACAGAGTACAGGGATGAGCACTGAAGCTTTCTTT.

The table lists this clonotype with many counts. J is TRBJ1-4 and V is TRBV5-1; no reliable D call. V was clipped by 2 bases and J by 3 bases, with 8 bases between them. CDR1 is SGHRS and CDR2 is YFSETQ in the germline V gene. The CDR3 totals 14 residues. Here the CDR3 reads CASSFGSANEKLFF. The CDR3 DNA reads as TGCGCCAGCAGCTTCGGGAGTGCTAATGAAAAACTGTTTTTT.

Many counts were recorded for this clonotype. The chain recombines TRBV28 with TRBJ2-7; TRBD2 agrees at 13 bases. This CDR3 is 16 amino acids long. The V gene end was trimmed by 4 bases and the J gene end by 5 bases; junction bases not matched to a gene: 8. Germline CDR1 and CDR2: MDHEN and SYDVKM. DNA of the CDR3: TGTGCCAGCAGTTCACTAGCGGGAGGGCCCAACAACGAGCAGTACTTC. Protein sequence: CASSSLAGGPNNEQYF.

This clonotype was picked up a small number of times. The chain has TRBV3-1 and TRBJ2-7; tentatively, D is TRBD1 (5 bases). The germline V gene encodes CDR1 LGHDT and CDR2 YNNKEL (reference sequence). CDR3 length: 14 residues. V lost 4 bases to trimming and J lost 2 bases, with 12 bases between them. This chain's CDR3 is CASSPGPRAYEQYF. CDR3 nucleotide sequence: TGTGCCAGCAGCCCAGGTCCCAGGGCCTACGAGCAGTACTTC.

There are many counts of this clonotype. The chain is built from TRBV28 and TRBJ2-7; D is unresolved. Per germline, CDR1 MDHEN and CDR2 SYDVKM. V was pared by 6 bases and J by 2 bases, with 14 bases between. CDR3 length: 14 amino acids. The CDR3 region is CASSPSLGPYEQYF. CDR3 bases: TGTGCCAGCAGCCCCTCGCTAGGACCCTACGAGCAGTACTTC.

The gene calls are TRBV27 and TRBJ2-5; 10 bases align to TRBD1. Germline CDR1 MNHEY, CDR2 SMNVEV (reference sequence). The CDR3 is made up of 15 amino acids. Germline trimming cut 2 bases from V and 2 bases from J; bases unmatched to any gene: 2. For the CDR3, the DNA is TGTGCCAGCAGTTTAGGGACAGGGGCGCAAGAGACCCAGTACTTC. This translates into CASSLGTGAQETQYF.

This clonotype was counted at least ten times. This chain uses TRBV28 with TRBJ1-2, with D possibly TRBD1 on 5 matching bases. V was clipped by 2 bases and J by 6 bases, with 16 bases between them. Germline CDR1 reads MDHEN; CDR2 reads SYDVKM. CDR3 length: 15 amino acids. CDR3 loop: CASSLDLPGPNGYTF. As DNA, the CDR3 is TGTGCCAGCAGTTTAGATCTCCCGGGGCCAAATGGCTACACCTTC.

This clonotype has a count of ten or more. The V and J genes are TRBV10-3 and TRBJ1-1; D is ambiguous. V lost 1 base and J 3 bases, leaving 0 bases between the germline ends. The germline V gene encodes CDR1 ENHRY and CDR2 SYGVKD. The CDR3 spans 11 residues. CDR3 sequence reads: CAISEYTEAFF. The CDR3 coding sequence is TGTGCCATCAGTGAGTACACTGAAGCTTTCTTT.

This clonotype was detected many times. The rearrangement uses TRBV7-2 and TRBJ2-5; the D is unclear. This CDR3 region has 14 residues. Germline V CDR1 and CDR2: SGHTA, FQGNSA. Trimming removed 5 bases from V and 5 bases from J, with 15 bases in between. The CDR3 spells CASSPTGPGETQYF. CDR3 bases: TGTGCCAGCAGCCCGACGGGCCCTGGGGAGACCCAGTACTTC. Supplemented by reference TRBV7-2 and TRBJ2-5, the full variable domain reads GAGVSQSPSNKVTEKGKDVELRCDPISGHTALYWYRQSLGQGLEFLIYFQGNSAPDKSGLPSDRFSAERTGGSVSTLTIQRTQQEDSAVYLCASSPTGPGETQYFGPGTRLLVL.

The chain links TRBV10-1 to TRBJ2-3; perhaps TRBD2 as D (7 bases). This CDR3 has 15 amino acids. The V gene lost 3 bases and the J gene lost 4 bases, with 14 bases spanning the gap. Germline V gene data show CDR1 as WNHNN and CDR2 as SYGVQD (reference sequence). Here the CDR3 reads CASSEGGGAADTQYF. The CDR3 coding sequence is TGCGCCAGCAGTGAAGGGGGGGGAGCGGCAGATACGCAGTATTTT.

This clonotype was seen at least ten times. The rearrangement links TRBV27 to TRBJ2-6; 7 bases line up with TRBD1. Germline lookup yields CDR1 MNHEY and CDR2 SMNVEV (reference sequence). The junction had 5 bases not matched to a gene; V was cut back by 3 bases and J by 0 bases. The CDR3 runs 17 residues. CDR3 sequence reads: CASSLGAGGSGANVLTF. The CDR3, as DNA: TGTGCCAGCAGTTTGGGAGCAGGGGGCTCTGGGGCCAACGTCCTGACTTTC. Full variable domain (remainder filled in from reference TRBV27 and TRBJ2-6): EAQVTQNPRYLITVTGKKLTVTCSQNMNHEYMSWYRQDPGLGLRQIYYSMNVEVTDKGDVPEGYKVSRKEKRNFPLILESPSPNQTSLYFCASSLGAGGSGANVLTFGAGSRLTVL.